Below are 27 T cell receptor beta chains sequenced from a single sample in a study of CD8 T cells in ankylosing spondylitis. TCRdb re-called the 5' RACE reads through MiXCR, storing one row per CDR3 protein. The table shows about 250,000 distinct CDR3 sequences, with roughly a tenth occurring only once. Sequencing was carried out using blood, either unsorted or a sorted T cell fraction (not recorded which). These receptors all come from a male donor with ankylosing spondylitis or in good health (not recorded which).

This clonotype was detected ten times or more. This chain joins TRBV12-3 or TRBV12-4 and TRBJ2-1; possibly TRBD2 for D (6 bases). This CDR3 contains 14 residues. Trimming took 4 bases from V and 8 from J, leaving 15 bases between them. In nucleotides, the CDR3 is TGTGCCAGCAGTTCCACCCGGGACTCGTATGAGCAGTTCTTC. Its translation is CASSSTRDSYEQFF.

This clonotype was found many times. The chain links TRBV7-2 to TRBJ1-2, with D possibly matching TRBD1 (6 bases). The germline V gene has CDR1 SGHTA and CDR2 FQGNSA. The CDR3 consists of 13 residues. The V end was cut by 4 bases, the J end by 4 bases, with 10 bases between. The CDR3 nucleotides are TGTGCCAGCAGCTCCCGGGACACCTATGGCTACACCTTC. Its protein is CASSSRDTYGYTF.

The V call is TRBV12-3 or TRBV12-4, the J call TRBJ1-1; D is perhaps TRBD1 (6 bases). V gave up 6 bases and J gave up 8 bases, with 16 bases separating them. The CDR3 has 13 amino acids. The CDR3 is CASSRFQGLEAFF. CDR3 bases: TGTGCCAGCAGCCGCTTCCAGGGGTTGGAAGCTTTCTTT.

This clonotype occurred a few times. A much larger clone is a single base away; this may be a read error. The rearrangement links TRBV7-7 to TRBJ2-1, with 11 bases that match TRBD2. Looked up from germline, CDR1 is SSHAT and CDR2 is FNYEAQ (reference sequence). The CDR3 is made up of 15 amino acids. The junction had 5 bases not matched to a gene; V was cut back by 2 bases and J by 8 bases. The CDR3 nucleotides read TGTGCCAGCAGCTTAATTAGCGGGAGGGTCGATGAGCAGTTCTTC. This codes for CASSLISGRVDEQFF.

The rearrangement links TRBV5-5 to TRBJ2-1; no reliable D call. Deletions cut 1 base from V and 8 bases from J, with 7 bases between. This CDR3 is 12 amino acids long. Germline assignment: CDR1 SGHKS and CDR2 YYEKEE (reference sequence). The CDR3 coding sequence is TGTGCCAGCAGCTTGCGGTTGGATGAGCAGTTCTTC. This encodes CASSLRLDEQFF.

This clonotype has ten or more counts. The chain links TRBV12-3 or TRBV12-4 to TRBJ2-1; TRBD1 agrees at 8 bases. The trim removed 7 bases at V and 6 bases at J, leaving 8 bases unmatched. This CDR3 has 14 residues. The CDR3 nucleotides read TGTGCCAGCACCTCCAGGCAGGGGGCCAATGAGCAGTTCTTC. Its protein is CASTSRQGANEQFF.

The chain recombines TRBV7-2 with TRBJ2-6; D is uncertain. From germline, CDR1 is SGHTA and CDR2 FQGNSA. V dropped 6 bases and J dropped 4 bases, with 16 bases sitting between them. CDR3 length equals 16 residues. For the CDR3, the DNA is TGTGCCAGCAGTTCAGATAGGGCGTTCGGGGCCAACGTCCTGACTTTC. Protein: CASSSDRAFGANVLTF.

There are many counts of this clonotype. The rearrangement joins TRBV3-1 to TRBJ2-2, with D possibly TRBD2 on 5 matching bases. The CDR3 has 15 residues. Germline V gene sequence: CDR1 LGHDT, CDR2 YNNKEL (reference sequence). With 4 bases removed from V and 7 bases from J, the gap between germline ends came to 16 bases. In nucleotides, the CDR3 is TGTGCCAGCAGCCCCCTTGTCCGGGCGGGCGGGGAGCTGTTTTTT. It is translated as CASSPLVRAGGELFF.

A few counts support this clonotype. A much larger clone differs by one base, so this may be a read error. The chain employs TRBV12-3 or TRBV12-4 and TRBJ1-2, with D tentatively TRBD1 (5 bases). The CDR3 length is 11 residues. Deletions cut 7 bases from V and 4 bases from J, with 7 bases between. The CDR3 sequence is CASTGGYGYTF. DNA for the CDR3: TGTGCCAGCACTGGGGGCTATGGCTACACCTTC.

This clonotype was counted ten times or more. This sequence joins TRBV6-1 and TRBJ1-2; the D gene is possibly TRBD1 (5 bases). The germline V and J ends were trimmed by 6 bases and 4 bases, with 15 bases remaining between them. The CDR3 is 14 residues long. Germline lookup yields CDR1 MNHNS and CDR2 SASEGT. This CDR3 is CASSPGTGVYGYTF. The CDR3 region has the DNA TGTGCCAGCAGCCCCGGGACCGGCGTCTATGGCTACACCTTC.

Remarks on this clonotype: The junction differs from germline at one of its ends, possibly a read error. The rearrangement joins TRBV20-1 to TRBJ1-5; D perhaps matches TRBD1 (5 bases). This CDR3 contains 16 residues. Germline values: CDR1 DFQATT, CDR2 SNEGSKA (reference sequence). Written as DNA, the CDR3 is TGCTGTGCTCGCCGGGACGGCGCTTTGGGCAATCAGCCCCAGCATTTT. Encoded protein: CCARRDGALGNQPQHF.

This clonotype was detected ten times or more. The rearrangement uses TRBV20-1 and TRBJ2-7; D is perhaps TRBD1 (6 bases). CDR1 DFQATT and CDR2 SNEGSKA come from the germline V gene (reference sequence). The CDR3 totals 12 residues. V lost 6 bases to trimming and J lost 4 bases, with 13 bases between them. CDR3: CSAMTGAYEQYF. CDR3 nucleotides: TGCAGTGCAATGACAGGAGCATACGAGCAGTACTTC.

This clonotype was seen ten or more times. The chain is built from TRBV29-1 and TRBJ2-5; 13 bases match TRBD2. The CDR3 sequence is 15 residues long. Germline-derived CDR1 and CDR2 are SQVTM and ANQGSEA. V trimming: 1 base; J trimming: 5 bases; junction bases outside the gene matches: 4. CDR3 region: CSVEGVTSGRETQYF. CDR3 bases: TGCAGCGTTGAAGGAGTGACTAGCGGGAGGGAGACCCAGTACTTC.

This chain links TRBV10-3 with TRBJ1-2; D call uncertain. Trimming stripped 2 bases from V and 2 bases from J, with 3 bases between. Germline V lookup: CDR1 ENHRY, CDR2 SYGVKD. The CDR3 has 12 amino acids. The CDR3 sequence is CAISEENYGYTF. For the CDR3, the DNA is TGTGCCATCAGTGAGGAGAACTATGGCTACACCTTC.

This clonotype was observed many times. The gene calls are TRBV5-1 and TRBJ1-4; D gene ambiguous. Between the trimmed V and J ends, which lost 2 bases and 4 bases, there was a span of 9 bases. Germline lookup yields CDR1 SGHRS and CDR2 YFSETQ. This CDR3 is 14 amino acids long. The CDR3 nucleotides are TGCGCCAGCAGCTTCGGGTCTTTTAATGAAAAACTGTTTTTT. Amino acids: CASSFGSFNEKLFF.

This clonotype occurred a few times. The chain employs TRBV7-9 and TRBJ2-5; D possibly matches TRBD1 or TRBD2 (5 bases each). The CDR3 loop spans 15 amino acids. From germline, CDR1 is SEHNR and CDR2 FQNEAQ (reference sequence). V dropped 7 bases and J dropped 2 bases, with 17 bases sitting between them. Written as DNA, the CDR3 is TGTGCCAGCACCCTTTCTGGGGGATTACAAGAGACCCAGTACTTC. Amino acids: CASTLSGGLQETQYF. Variable domain in full (rest from reference TRBV7-9 and TRBJ2-5): DTGVSQNPRHKITKRGQNVTFRCDPISEHNRLYWYRQTLGQGPEFLTYFQNEAQLEKSRLLSDRFSAERPKGSFSTLEIQRTEQGDSAMYLCASTLSGGLQETQYFGPGTRLLVL.

V gene TRBV11-3 combines with J gene TRBJ1-1, with 10 bases matching TRBD1. CDR1 and CDR2 from the germline V gene are SGHNT and YENEEA. The CDR3 totals 15 residues. The J segment lost 3 bases and the V segment lost 5 bases, leaving 6 bases of the junction unmatched. CDR3 in amino acids: CASSPGGQGHTEAFF. CDR3 sequence (DNA): TGTGCCAGCAGCCCTGGGGGACAGGGGCACACTGAAGCTTTCTTT.

This clonotype showed up many times. The chain recombines TRBV4-1 with TRBJ1-5, with 7 bases fitting TRBD1. The CDR3 is 15 residues long. From germline, CDR1 is MGHRA and CDR2 YSYEKL. V lost 3 bases and J lost 3; bases outside the gene matches: 5. CDR3 sequence: CASSQTGQNNQPQHF. CDR3 nucleotides: TGCGCCAGCAGCCAGACGGGACAGAACAATCAGCCCCAGCATTTT.

This clonotype was found many times. V and J are TRBV10-3 and TRBJ2-1, with TRBD2 matching over 9 bases. Unmatched junction bases numbered 7, after V lost 3 bases and J lost 7 bases. Germline CDR1 and CDR2: ENHRY and SYGVKD. The CDR3 has 15 residues. CDR3 bases: TGTGCCATCAGTGAAGAGGCTAGCGGGGTGAATGAGCAGTTCTTC. Translation: CAISEEASGVNEQFF.

CDR3 amino acids: CASSDSTSGTPEQFF. The CDR3, as DNA: TGTGCCAGCAGTGACTCTACTAGCGGGACCCCTGAGCAGTTCTTC. This rearrangement joins TRBV6-4 to TRBJ2-1; TRBD2 agrees at 10 bases. Germline loops: CDR1 MRHNA, CDR2 SNTAGT. J was trimmed by 9 bases and V by 0 bases; bases with no gene match: 5. CDR3 length: 15 amino acids.

This sequence joins TRBV20-1 and TRBJ2-5; D is tentatively TRBD1 or TRBD2 (5 bases each). CDR1 is DFQATT, CDR2 SNEGSKA, per germline (reference sequence). V dropped 2 bases and J dropped 4 bases, with 17 bases sitting between them. The CDR3 has 15 amino acids. CDR3 bases: TGCAGTGCTAGAACGGGCTCCTCTGGGGGAGAGACCCAGTACTTC. It yields the protein CSARTGSSGGETQYF.

This clonotype was detected many times. The rearrangement uses TRBV7-2 and TRBJ2-1; 11 positions agree with TRBD2. The length of the CDR3 is 14 residues. The germline gives CDR1 SGHTA, CDR2 FQGNSA. V was pared by 8 bases and J by 3 bases, with 3 bases of the junction left unmatched. CDR3 nucleotide sequence: TGTGCCAGCGGCACTAGCGGGAGCTACAATGAGCAGTTCTTC. It is translated as CASGTSGSYNEQFF.

This clonotype was seen once. J is TRBJ2-2 and V is TRBV4-1; D not certain. There are 12 residues in the CDR3. With 0 bases removed from V and 7 bases from J, the gap between germline ends came to 3 bases. Per germline, CDR1 MGHRA and CDR2 YSYEKL. CDR3 bases: TGCGCCAGCAGCCAAGAGATCGGGGAGCTGTTTTTT. Its translation: CASSQEIGELFF.

The chain is built from TRBV29-1 and TRBJ2-3; 7 bases agree with TRBD1. The CDR3 is 13 residues long. CDR1 and CDR2 from the germline V gene are SQVTM and ANQGSEA. Trimming at V came to 6 bases and at J to 1 base, leaving 4 bases not matched to a gene. Here the CDR3 DNA reads TGCAGCGTGGCCGGGACAGGCACAGATACGCAGTATTTT. It is translated as CSVAGTGTDTQYF.

This clonotype appeared many times. The DNA for the CDR3 is TGTGCCACCAGCAGGACTAGCGGGGACTACGAGCAGTACTTC. It codes for CATSRTSGDYEQYF. J is TRBJ2-7 and V is TRBV15; 11 bases align to TRBD2. The V gene's germline CDR1 is LNHNV and CDR2 YYDKDF (reference sequence). This CDR3 region has 14 residues. Germline trimming cut 3 bases from V and 3 bases from J; bases unmatched to any gene: 1.

The V and J genes are TRBV10-1 and TRBJ2-2; tentative D call: TRBD2 (6 bases). From germline, CDR1 is WNHNN and CDR2 SYGVQD (reference sequence). Trimming stripped 7 bases from V and 3 bases from J, with 12 bases between. The CDR3 has 14 residues. The CDR3 here is CASIRDLHTGELFF. The CDR3 DNA reads TGCGCCAGCATTAGGGACTTGCACACCGGGGAGCTGTTTTTT.

This clonotype was observed many times. This sequence joins TRBV24-1 and TRBJ2-1; the match to TRBD2 covers 15 bases. From germline, CDR1 is KGHDR and CDR2 SFDVKD. The V segment lost 3 bases and the J segment 4 bases; nucleotides outside the gene matches: 0. This CDR3 spans 16 amino acids. CDR3 sequence: CATSDGTSGRYNEQFF. The DNA of the CDR3 is TGTGCCACCAGTGATGGGACTAGCGGGAGGTACAATGAGCAGTTCTTC.